The 19 T cell receptor beta chains listed next were all sequenced from one sample in a study of naive and memory T cell subsets. Both TRBC1 and TRBC2 were covered by a beta constant-region primer of two equimolar oligonucleotides. Ligated cDNA was amplified by four rounds of PCR with nested alpha and beta constant-region primers and SP2. One entry per CDR3 protein results from TCRdb running MiXCR on the UMI-ligation and nested PCR reads. Of about 140,000 distinct CDR3 sequences listed, 15% to 20% are singletons. Their cognate antigens are unknown. Whole-study results and caveats: Possibly reflecting memory cells re-expressing CD45RA, a few larger clonotypes occurred in naive repertoires, especially CD8.

Sequences were obtained from naive CD8+ T cells from blood. These TCRs come from a human donor in good health.

This rearrangement joins TRBV11-2 to TRBJ2-1, with D hard to call. The V end lost 3 bases, the J end lost 0 bases, and 15 bases lay between the germline ends. Per germline, CDR1 SGHAT and CDR2 FQNNGV. The CDR3 sequence is 17 residues long. The CDR3 sequence: CASSFEPGANSYNEQFF. DNA of the CDR3: TGTGCCAGCAGCTTCGAACCAGGAGCGAACTCCTACAATGAGCAGTTCTTC.

This clonotype was found a few times. This sequence joins TRBV5-1 and TRBJ2-1; possible D gene TRBD2, 6 bases. The germline V gene encodes CDR1 SGHRS and CDR2 YFSETQ. V lost 0 bases, J lost 7 bases, and 11 bases lay in between. This CDR3 region has 14 residues. The CDR3 sequence is CASSLGDWINEQFF. As DNA, the CDR3 is TGCGCCAGCAGCTTGGGGGACTGGATAAATGAGCAGTTCTTC.

This clonotype was counted a few times. V gene TRBV25-1 combines with J gene TRBJ2-7; 10 bases agree with TRBD1. V dropped 4 bases and J dropped 5; count of bases not matched to a gene: 8. CDR1 and CDR2 from the germline V gene are MGHDK and SYGVNS. CDR3 length: 15 residues. CDR3 protein: CASSGIAGTGDEQYF. The CDR3 DNA sequence: TGTGCCAGCAGTGGAATCGCCGGGACAGGGGACGAGCAGTACTTC.

V usage is TRBV7-8 and J usage is TRBJ1-6; TRBD1 matches at 7 bases. Trimming removed 1 base from V and 6 bases from J; junction bases left unmatched: 27. Germline V CDR1 and CDR2: SGHVS, FQNEAQ. This CDR3 is 23 amino acids long. For the CDR3, the DNA is TGTGCCAGCAGCTTAGAGCCCACCCCGTGGGACAGAGGCACTTTTAGGCTTAATTCACCCCTCCACTTT. It translates to CASSLEPTPWDRGTFRLNSPLHF.

V usage is TRBV29-1 and J usage is TRBJ2-3, with D unresolved. The CDR3 sequence is 12 residues long. Per the germline V gene, CDR1 is SQVTM and CDR2 is ANQGSEA. With 7 bases removed from V and 0 bases from J, the gap between germline ends came to 8 bases. In DNA form, the CDR3 reads TGCAGCGAGACCGAAAGCACAGATACGCAGTATTTT. It codes for CSETESTDTQYF.

This chain uses TRBV13 with TRBJ2-2; the D is unclear. This CDR3 spans 13 amino acids. Germline-derived CDR1 and CDR2 are PRHDT and FYEKMQ (reference sequence). V was shortened by 5 bases and J by 6 bases, with 10 bases between the two germline ends. The CDR3 spells CASSPGPSGELFF. CDR3 bases: TGTGCCAGCAGCCCGGGCCCCTCCGGGGAGCTGTTTTTT. Using reference TRBV13 and TRBJ2-2 for the parts outside the CDR3, the full variable domain is AAGVIQSPRHLIKEKRETATLKCYPIPRHDTVYWYQQGPGQDPQFLISFYEKMQSDKGSIPDRFSAQQFSDYHSELNMSSLELGDSALYFCASSPGPSGELFFGEGSRLTVL.

The chain uses TRBV3-1 and TRBJ2-1; no reliable D call. V was pared by 4 bases and J by 3 bases, with 13 bases between. CDR1 is LGHDT, CDR2 YNNKEL, per germline (reference sequence). The CDR3 totals 15 residues. This chain's CDR3 is CASSLSASNYNEQFF. The CDR3 DNA sequence: TGTGCCAGCAGCCTATCGGCGAGCAACTACAATGAGCAGTTCTTC.

This clonotype turned up a few times. The gene calls are TRBV20-1 and TRBJ2-7; possibly TRBD1 or TRBD2 for D (5 bases each). This CDR3 has 14 amino acids. CDR1 and CDR2 (germline): DFQATT, SNEGSKA (reference sequence). Trimming left V 7 bases short and J 6 bases short, with 22 bases between. The chain's CDR3 is CSDKPGLPRGEQYF. The CDR3 nucleotides are TGCAGTGATAAGCCGGGCCTCCCGAGGGGCGAGCAGTACTTC.

This clonotype was observed many times. This chain joins TRBV4-3 and TRBJ1-4; the D is unclear. The germline CDR1 and CDR2 sequences are LGHNA and YSLEER. The CDR3 is 16 amino acids. V was trimmed by 0 bases and J by 7 bases, leaving 15 bases between them. The CDR3 DNA reads TGCGCCAGCAGCCAAGATTCCGGGATTTCGGCTGAAAAACTGTTTTTT. Encoded protein: CASSQDSGISAEKLFF.

The rearrangement uses TRBV4-3 and TRBJ1-1; 8 bases agree with TRBD1. Germline CDR1 and CDR2: LGHNA and YSLEER. This CDR3 is built from 14 residues. V shed 3 bases, J shed 0 bases, and the junction held 0 bases outside the gene matches. The CDR3 loop is CASSQGQVNTEAFF. The CDR3 coding sequence is TGCGCCAGCAGCCAGGGACAGGTGAACACTGAAGCTTTCTTT.

This sequence joins TRBV6-5 and TRBJ2-1; 10 positions match TRBD2. CDR3 length: 15 amino acids. The germline CDR1 and CDR2 sequences are MNHEY and SVGAGI. Trimming cost V 5 bases and J 2 bases; bases outside gene matches: 3. DNA for the CDR3: TGTGCCAGCAGTAGCGGGAGGGCCCCCTACAATGAGCAGTTCTTC. Translation gives CASSSGRAPYNEQFF.

This clonotype occurred a few times. The rearrangement uses TRBV5-1 and TRBJ2-3; D gene ambiguous. Per germline, CDR1 SGHRS and CDR2 YFSETQ. The germline V and J ends were trimmed by 6 bases and 3 bases, with 17 bases remaining between them. CDR3 size: 15 residues. The CDR3 nucleotides are TGCGCCAGCAACTTACGGGCTAGAGAAACAGATACGCAGTATTTT. This sequence encodes CASNLRARETDTQYF.

In this sample, this clonotype turned up a few times. The V and J genes are TRBV11-1 and TRBJ2-3; 10 bases fit TRBD2. The CDR3 loop spans 16 amino acids. Germline assignment: CDR1 SGHAT and CDR2 FQDESV (reference sequence). Trimming removed 4 bases from V and 2 bases from J; junction bases left unmatched: 6. The CDR3 spells CASSSSGTSVTDTQYF. The CDR3 nucleotides read TGTGCCAGCAGCTCATCCGGGACTAGCGTCACAGATACGCAGTATTTT. The variable domain in full, completed from reference TRBV11-1 and TRBJ2-3, reads EAEVAQSPRYKITEKSQAVAFWCDPISGHATLYWYRQILGQGPELLVQFQDESVVDDSQLPKDRFSAERLKGVDSTLKIQPAELGDSAMYLCASSSSGTSVTDTQYFGPGTRLTVL.

V usage is TRBV6-5 and J usage is TRBJ1-2, with TRBD1 matching over 9 bases. With V trimmed by 0 bases and J by 5 bases, 1 base remained unmatched. The CDR3 length is 14 residues. Germline CDR1 is MNHEY and CDR2 is SVGAGI. The CDR3 DNA sequence: TGTGCCAGCAGTTACTCCGACAGGGGGTATGGCTACACCTTC. The encoded protein is CASSYSDRGYGYTF.

V is TRBV7-2 and J is TRBJ2-7; 9 nucleotides agree with TRBD2. V lost 5 bases and J lost 6; bases outside the gene matches: 8. This CDR3 has 14 residues. Germline CDR1 is SGHTA and CDR2 is FQGNSA. The CDR3 loop reads CASSPQWREGEQYF. The CDR3 nucleotides are TGTGCCAGCAGCCCCCAGTGGCGGGAGGGCGAGCAGTACTTC. The whole variable domain, remainder taken from reference TRBV7-2 and TRBJ2-7, is GAGVSQSPSNKVTEKGKDVELRCDPISGHTALYWYRQSLGQGLEFLIYFQGNSAPDKSGLPSDRFSAERTGGSVSTLTIQRTQQEDSAVYLCASSPQWREGEQYFGPGTRLTVT.

The rearrangement uses TRBV28 and TRBJ1-5, with 7 bases that match TRBD1. Germline CDR1 MDHEN, CDR2 SYDVKM. J was trimmed by 1 base and V by 6 bases; bases with no gene match: 15. The CDR3 runs 18 residues. The CDR3 loop is CASSPMGTATISNQPQHF. The CDR3 DNA reads TGTGCCAGCAGCCCTATGGGGACAGCAACTATAAGCAATCAGCCCCAGCATTTT.

The chain employs TRBV7-8 and TRBJ1-2; 9 positions match TRBD1. The CDR3 runs 15 residues. V shed 0 bases and J 6 bases; nucleotides not matched to a gene: 5. The V gene's germline CDR1 is SGHVS and CDR2 FQNEAQ. CDR3 protein: CASSLAEDRGDGYTF. The CDR3 DNA sequence: TGTGCCAGCAGCTTAGCGGAGGACAGGGGTGATGGCTACACCTTC.

A few counts support this clonotype. The V and J genes are TRBV7-9 and TRBJ2-1; D is unclear. Between the trimmed V and J ends, which lost 7 bases and 5 bases, there was a span of 21 bases. This CDR3 is built from 16 residues. The V gene's germline CDR1 is SEHNR and CDR2 FQNEAQ (reference sequence). CDR3: CASTEAPLRRDNEQFF. CDR3 coding DNA: TGTGCCAGCACCGAAGCCCCTTTGCGGAGAGACAATGAGCAGTTCTTC.

This clonotype was seen a few times. V and J are TRBV27 and TRBJ2-2; unclear D gene. V lost 4 bases and J 5 bases, leaving 8 bases between the germline ends. Germline V gene lookup returns CDR1 MNHEY and CDR2 SMNVEV (reference sequence). The CDR3 extends over 13 amino acids. Here the CDR3 reads CASSWPRTGELFF. In DNA form, the CDR3 reads TGTGCCAGCAGTTGGCCCCGGACCGGGGAGCTGTTTTTT.